This entry lists 23 T cell receptor beta chains sequenced from one sample in a study of cytomegalovirus exposure and HLA in healthy donors. 60 Vbeta and 13 Jbeta primers were used in PCR. Repertoires were generated with immunoSEQ multiplex PCR, while TCRdb's copy carries only in-frame clones and drops some. The sample gives about 130,000 clones, 73% of which show up once; around 4.8% is in the top ten. The sequenced sample consisted of PBMCs. The receptors stem from a man aged 60-69 years in good health and CMV-seropositive.

This rearrangement joins TRBV18 to TRBJ1-6; 7 bases are a match to TRBD1. V was pared by 0 bases and J by 7 bases, with 6 bases of the junction left unmatched. This CDR3 is 16 amino acids long. In germline, CDR1 is KGHSH, CDR2 LQKENI. The CDR3 protein is CASSPPFRGSNSPLHF. The CDR3, as DNA: TGTGCCAGCTCACCACCTTTCAGGGGGAGCAATTCACCCCTCCACTTT.

The gene calls are TRBV2 and TRBJ2-7, with a tentative D call TRBD1 (5 bases). Trimming left V 5 bases short and J 4 bases short, with 9 bases between. CDR3 size: 12 residues. CDR1 is SNHLY, CDR2 FYNNEI, per germline. CDR3 coding DNA: TGTGCCAGCAGTCAGCAGGGTTACGAGCAGTACTTC. Its protein is CASSQQGYEQYF.

This clone was detected only a few times. This sequence joins TRBV4-1 and TRBJ1-4, with 11 bases lining up with TRBD1. V was pared by 3 bases and J by 1 base, with 10 bases of the junction left unmatched. The CDR3 sequence is 19 residues long. The germline V gene has CDR1 MGHRA and CDR2 YSYEKL. As DNA, the CDR3 is TGCGCCAGCAGCCAGTACGGACAGGGGGCGGGTGGAACTAATGAAAAACTGTTTTTT. Residues: CASSQYGQGAGGTNEKLFF.

This clone was seen just once. This chain uses TRBV28 with TRBJ1-2, with TRBD1 identical over 9 bases. Germline V gives CDR1 MDHEN, CDR2 SYDVKM. J gave up 4 bases and V 5 bases, and 11 bases lay outside the gene matches. The length of the CDR3 is 16 residues. CDR3 in DNA: TGTGCCAGCAGTCCCGTCGACTGGACAGGGGCCTATGGCTACACCTTC. Amino acids: CASSPVDWTGAYGYTF.

The gene calls are TRBV6-5 and TRBJ1-6; 9 bases match TRBD1. This CDR3 has 14 residues. Germline V gene data show CDR1 as MNHEY and CDR2 as SVGAGI. V lost 5 bases to trimming and J lost 8 bases; unmatched junction nucleotides: 4. The CDR3 DNA reads TGTGCCAGCAGTCCCCGGGACAGGGATTCACCCCTCCACTTT. Translating it yields CASSPRDRDSPLHF.

The chain employs TRBV9 and TRBJ2-5; D possibly corresponds to TRBD2 (5 bases). The CDR3 loop spans 16 amino acids. V was clipped by 6 bases and J by 10 bases, with 28 bases between them. Germline V gene data show CDR1 as SGDLS and CDR2 as YYNGEE. CDR3 in DNA: TGTGCCAGCACCATTCACTTCGTCTGGTATGGGAGCGGCCAGTACTTC. Translating gives CASTIHFVWYGSGQYF.

The V gene is TRBV28, the J gene TRBJ1-1, with 8 nucleotides matching TRBD1. The CDR3 is made up of 14 amino acids. V shed 4 bases and J 7 bases; nucleotides not matched to a gene: 8. Germline V gene lookup returns CDR1 MDHEN and CDR2 SYDVKM. The CDR3 region is CASSSIQGVSEAFF. In DNA form, the CDR3 reads TGTGCCAGCAGTTCTATACAGGGGGTTAGTGAAGCTTTCTTT.

The rearrangement links TRBV7-9 to TRBJ1-1, with TRBD1 as a possible D gene (6 bases). This CDR3 is 12 amino acids long. Germline V gene data show CDR1 as SEHNR and CDR2 as FQNEAQ (reference sequence). The ends were cut back, 6 bases at V and 8 bases at J, with 13 bases in the middle. CDR3 in amino acids: CASSEDRPEAFF. As DNA, the CDR3 is TGTGCCAGCAGTGAAGACAGGCCCGAAGCTTTCTTT. Full variable domain (rest looked up from reference TRBV7-9 and TRBJ1-1): DTGVSQNPRHKITKRGQNVTFRCDPISEHNRLYWYRQTLGQGPEFLTYFQNEAQLEKSRLLSDRFSAERPKGSFSTLEIQRTEQGDSAMYLCASSEDRPEAFFGQGTRLTVV.

The chain has TRBV19 and TRBJ1-2; 12 nucleotides line up with TRBD1. CDR3 length: 15 residues. The V and J ends lost 6 bases and 8 bases, in that order; junction bases with no gene match: 10. Germline V gives CDR1 LNHDA, CDR2 SQIVND (reference sequence). This chain's CDR3 is CASRLPGTGGLGYTF. In DNA, the CDR3 is TGTGCCAGTAGGCTACCCGGGACAGGGGGCTTGGGCTACACCTTC.

J is TRBJ2-7 and V is TRBV29-1; D may be TRBD2 (7 bases). This CDR3 region has 11 residues. Germline assignment: CDR1 SQVTM and CDR2 ANQGSEA. The CDR3 region is CGGGGNGEQYF. The CDR3 region has the DNA TGCGGAGGGGGGGGAAACGGCGAGCAGTACTTC.

The rearrangement joins TRBV2 to TRBJ2-7, with D perhaps matching TRBD1 (6 bases). Between the trimmed V and J ends, which lost 7 bases and 0 bases, there was a span of 25 bases. CDR3 length: 18 amino acids. CDR1 SNHLY and CDR2 FYNNEI come from the germline V gene. CDR3 in amino acids: CASTLFGGGQGSSYEQYF. The CDR3 DNA reads TGTGCCAGCACCCTATTTGGAGGCGGGCAGGGGAGCTCCTACGAGCAGTACTTC.

The rearrangement links TRBV6-1 to TRBJ2-7, with 7 nucleotides matching TRBD1. J was trimmed by 3 bases and V by 1 base; bases with no gene match: 3. The CDR3 is 14 residues long. Germline lookup yields CDR1 MNHNS and CDR2 SASEGT. The CDR3 DNA reads as TGTGCCAGCAGTGAAGGAAACAGGGGCTACGAGCAGTACTTC. Translating it yields CASSEGNRGYEQYF.

The chain employs TRBV29-1 and TRBJ1-2; D possibly corresponds to TRBD1 (5 bases). This CDR3 contains 13 residues. Germline V gene lookup returns CDR1 SQVTM and CDR2 ANQGSEA. V was trimmed by 6 bases and J by 5 bases, leaving 16 bases between them. In DNA, the CDR3 is TGCAGCGTGGTTGACAGTCACTCATATGGCTACACCTTC. It specifies CSVVDSHSYGYTF.

The rearrangement links TRBV2 to TRBJ2-7; D remains ambiguous. The germline CDR1 and CDR2 sequences are SNHLY and FYNNEI. V was clipped by 5 bases and J by 2 bases, with 7 bases between them. The CDR3 sequence is 12 residues long. The CDR3, as DNA: TGTGCCAGCAGTTTATCAGCCTACGAGCAGTACTTC. Translating it yields CASSLSAYEQYF. Looking up the rest from reference TRBV2 and TRBJ2-7 gives the full variable domain: EPEVTQTPSHQVTQMGQEVILRCVPISNHLYFYWYRQILGQKVEFLVSFYNNEISEKSEIFDDQFSVERPDGSNFTLKIRSTKLEDSAMYFCASSLSAYEQYFGPGTRLTVT.

In its sample, this clone was seen a few times. This chain links TRBV25-1 with TRBJ1-3; the D gene is possibly TRBD1 (5 bases). This CDR3 contains 12 residues. V gave up 4 bases and J gave up 7 bases, with 8 bases separating them. From germline, CDR1 is MGHDK and CDR2 SYGVNS. This chain's CDR3 is CASSVQGNTIYF. CDR3 DNA: TGTGCCAGCAGTGTCCAGGGTAACACCATATATTTT. Using reference TRBV25-1 and TRBJ1-3 for the parts outside the CDR3, the full variable domain is EADIYQTPRYLVIGTGKKITLECSQTMGHDKMYWYQQDPGMELHLIHYSYGVNSTEKGDLSSESTVSRIRTEHFPLTLESARPSHTSQYLCASSVQGNTIYFGEGSWLTVV.

The chain combines TRBV15 with TRBJ2-5; weak D call: TRBD2 (6 bases). Trimming removed 0 bases at V and 4 bases at J, with 15 bases between. Per the germline V gene, CDR1 is LNHNV and CDR2 is YYDKDF (reference sequence). This CDR3 contains 16 residues. The CDR3 is CATSREGISGGETQYF. As DNA, the CDR3 is TGTGCCACCAGCAGAGAAGGTATTAGCGGCGGAGAGACCCAGTACTTC.

The chain recombines TRBV29-1 with TRBJ1-2, with 8 bases lining up with TRBD1. V was clipped by 6 bases and J by 8 bases; unmatched bases: 5. The CDR3 length is 11 residues. From germline, CDR1 is SQVTM and CDR2 ANQGSEA. The CDR3 nucleotides are TGCAGCGTGGGACAGGAGGAGGGCTACACCTTC. It encodes CSVGQEEGYTF.

J is TRBJ1-2 and V is TRBV6-1; D is perhaps TRBD1 (6 bases). V dropped 7 bases and J dropped 4 bases, with 16 bases sitting between them. CDR3 size: 14 residues. The germline V gene encodes CDR1 MNHNS and CDR2 SASEGT. The CDR3 loop reads CASNLGGRSYGYTF. As DNA, the CDR3 is TGTGCCAGCAACTTGGGGGGGCGCAGCTATGGCTACACCTTC.

The genes are TRBV9 and TRBJ1-5, with 8 bases that match TRBD1. This CDR3 has 16 residues. Trimming took 3 bases from V and 3 from J; bases not matched to a gene: 8. Germline lookup yields CDR1 SGDLS and CDR2 YYNGEE. As DNA, the CDR3 is TGTGCCAGCAGCGCCGGACAGGGACGAGACAATCAGCCCCAGCATTTT. It is translated as CASSAGQGRDNQPQHF. Full variable domain (remainder filled in from reference TRBV9 and TRBJ1-5): DSGVTQTPKHLITATGQRVTLRCSPRSGDLSVYWYQQSLDQGLQFLIQYYNGEERAKGNILERFSAQQFPDLHSELNLSSLELGDSALYFCASSAGQGRDNQPQHFGDGTRLSIL.

With respect to this clone: At the DNA level, this CDR3 is encoded by other sequences in the same sample as well. The DNA of the CDR3 is TGCGCCAGCAGCTTGACAGGGGGTGGCTACGAGCAGTACTTC. Translation: CASSLTGGGYEQYF. The chain couples TRBV5-1 to TRBJ2-7; 8 bases match TRBD1. The CDR3 length is 14 residues. Germline V gene lookup returns CDR1 SGHRS and CDR2 YFSETQ. V was clipped by 1 base and J by 3 bases; unmatched bases: 3.

The count of this clone is one. The chain employs TRBV6-5 and TRBJ2-5, with D perhaps matching TRBD2 (7 bases). Germline V gives CDR1 MNHEY, CDR2 SVGAGI. The CDR3 runs to 15 residues. V gave up 0 bases and J gave up 7 bases, with 15 bases separating them. The CDR3 DNA sequence: TGTGCCAGCAGTTACTCCTCCGGGGGGCGTGGGACCCAGTACTTC. Encoded protein: CASSYSSGGRGTQYF.

The chain has TRBV18 and TRBJ2-1; possible D gene TRBD2, 7 bases. This CDR3 spans 15 amino acids. The germline V gene encodes CDR1 KGHSH and CDR2 LQKENI. V shed 1 base and J shed 4 bases, with 11 bases lying between them. CDR3 residues: CASSPRGGQYNEQFF. The CDR3 DNA reads as TGTGCCAGCTCACCACGGGGGGGGCAATACAATGAGCAGTTCTTC. The variable domain in full, with the rest retrieved from reference TRBV18 and TRBJ2-1, is NAGVMQNPRHLVRRRGQEARLRCSPMKGHSHVYWYRQLPEEGLKFMVYLQKENIIDESGMPKERFSAEFPKEGPSILRIQQVVRGDSAAYFCASSPRGGQYNEQFFGPGTRLTVL.

This chain uses TRBV9 with TRBJ2-5; unclear D gene. V shed 8 bases and J shed 1 base, with 15 bases lying between them. Germline V lookup: CDR1 SGDLS, CDR2 YYNGEE. The CDR3 contains 14 residues. Written as DNA, the CDR3 is TGTGCCAGTAGCCTTGGGCCGCGCCAAGAGACCCAGTACTTC. It specifies CASSLGPRQETQYF.